This T cell receptor (beta chain) was recovered during a study of T cells after yellow fever vaccination. CDR1 and CDR2 from the germline V gene are LGHNA and YSLEER. This CDR3 comprises 15 residues. Trimming shortened V by 1 base and J by 4 bases, and 10 bases separated the two germline ends. One entry per CDR3 protein, called by TCRdb with MiXCR from the 5' RACE reads. Of about 210,000 distinct CDR3 sequences in the sample, approximately 3% were seen once. This clonotype was seen a few times. This specimen consisted of CD4+ T cells sorted from PBMCs, obtained 10 days after the yellow fever booster vaccination. The J gene is TRBJ1-4, the V gene TRBV4-3; tentatively, D is TRBD1 (6 bases). This TCR came from a man aged 18 to 29 who received the YFV17D yellow fever vaccine. The CDR3 DNA follows: TGCGCCAGCAGCCAAGCGGAGGGGGTTAATGAAAAACTGTTTTTT. It translates to CASSQAEGVNEKLFF.